The sequence of this T cell receptor beta chain was determined in a study of PD-1 blockade in classical Hodgkin lymphoma. Study-level results: Only CD4+ TCR diversity, not CD8+, had risen significantly by C4D1.

In the case of this clone: What it binds is unknown.

Sequenced by immunoSEQ multiplex PCR; TCRdb stores in-frame clones only, minus some. The profile shows fewer than 25,000 clones, around 87% of them singletons. Time point denoted: cycle 4 day 1 (C4D1), after more than 5 weeks of nivolumab. There was relapse after autologous stem cell transplantation in every patient, and there was variation in brentuximab vedotin exposure. This specimen was peripheral blood mononuclear cells (PBMCs), taken before the fourth cycle of nivolumab. The sequence came from a human donor with classical Hodgkin lymphoma.

The CDR3 loop reads CASSPGLAPVSYVTDTQYF. The CDR3 nucleotides read TGTGCCAGCAGCCCCGGACTAGCGCCCGTTTCCTATGTGACAGATACGCAGTATTTT. The V and J genes are TRBV5-6 and TRBJ2-3; TRBD2 aligns across 9 bases. Germline V gives CDR1 SGHDT, CDR2 YYEEEE. The V and J ends lost 4 bases and 3 bases, in that order; junction bases with no gene match: 18. The CDR3 has 19 amino acids. Complete variable domain (other parts from reference TRBV5-6 and TRBJ2-3): DAGVTQSPTHLIKTRGQQVTLRCSPKSGHDTVSWYQQALGQGPQFIFQYYEEEERQRGNFPDRFSGHQFPNYSSELNVNALLLGDSALYLCASSPGLAPVSYVTDTQYFGPGTRLTVL.